Here is one TCR beta chain with its context. Its target antigen remains unknown. No per-base quality is available; no much larger clone lies one base away. The data were obtained in a study of blood T cell repertoires in COVID-19 (TCRdb year 2020). Background for the entire study: The collaborator samples originated in the United States, Italy and Spain and spanned the acute and convalescent phases of COVID-19. Deeply sampled blood TCRbeta repertoires from subjects exposed to, actively infected with, or recovered from COVID-19 were included in the dataset. Where HLA class I and class II types were available, the types were taken from metadata supplied by the sample provider, not from assay-based typing. Samples came from the ongoing ImmuneRACE study (first 160 participants) plus 1,254 subjects from 6 global collaborators. The material from the prospective study consisted of cDNA or gDNA derived from T cells, B-cell-depleted T cells, or PBMCs. Nearly every sample came with metadata listing a de-identified subject ID, COVID-19 status, age in years and sex. The repertoires were released in a freely available public database intended as a resource for research on the immune response to SARS-CoV-2.

Participants in the prospective study were enrolled through a virtual design, were aged roughly 18 to 100 years, and lived in roughly 24 United States geographic areas. Cohort assignment in the prospective study relied on participant-reported clinical history from a screening survey and a study questionnaire. Recovered participants in ImmuneRACE Cohort 3 were defined as having two consecutive negative NP/OP PCR tests, clearance from a healthcare professional, or resolution of symptoms. Mobile phlebotomists in the prospective study collected whole blood, serum and a nasopharyngeal or oropharyngeal swab from every participant. Over a roughly two-month period, participants in the prospective study had the option of providing additional blood draws and questionnaires. Blood samples from the prospective study were shipped frozen or at room temperature prior to DNA extraction. TCRbeta CDR3 regions were amplified from genomic DNA by means of the immunoSEQ Assay, a bias-controlled multiplex PCR. In the source study's methods: The number of nucleated cells in each sample was estimated from the amplification of reference gene primers within the assay. To quantify the absolute abundance of each unique TCRbeta CDR3 rearrangement, sequence reads were collapsed and filtered. For each sample, productive Simpson clonality was calculated as the square root of Simpson's diversity index across productive rearrangements. The source is immuneACCESS, and TCRdb retained only in-frame sequences with V and J called. Part of the clones is not carried over; for the studies checked, unresolved V genes explain less than half of this, and the remainder is unexplained. V, J and clone size reflect that table, while D and trimming were determined from the DNA. The sample records some 330,000 clones, 80% to 90% of which are singletons. More than 5% of the sample rests with the top ten.

General study outcomes and caveats: How much clinical and demographic metadata was included differed by source and by participant, and the metadata was provided uncurated.

V loses 1 base of germline sequence and J loses 5 bases, and the interval between the two ends is 10 bases. CDR1 and CDR2, per the germline V gene, are SGHTA and FQGTGA. From the cysteine up to the phenylalanine, the CDR3 has a length of 14 residues. Of the read, only the CDR3 DNA is kept; its 42 bases are in frame from base 1. The sequenced sample consisted of PBMCs or T cells enriched from blood (not recorded which). The origin of this receptor is a man aged 30 to 45 who had recovered from COVID-19. The chain is assembled from TRBV7-3 and TRBJ2-3, with the D gene not clear enough to name. Read as DNA, the sequence is TGTGCCAGCAGCTTAAATTTCAGTGTAGATACGCAGTATTTT. It specifies CASSLNFSVDTQYF. Reference TRBV7-3 and TRBJ2-3 proteins supply the regions before and after the CDR3; the full variable domain is: GAGVSQTPSNKVTEKGKYVELRCDPISGHTALYWYRQSLGQGPEFLIYFQGTGAADDSGLPNDRFFAVRPEGSVSTLKIQRTERGDSAVYLCASSLNFSVDTQYFGPGTRLTVL.